This passage covers 9 T cell receptor beta chains from one sample sequenced in a study of T cells in Graves' hyperthyroidism and ophthalmopathy. Amplified TCR beta CDR3 regions came from RNA transcripts. TCR CDR3 underwent first-round RT-PCR with the HTBI primer set. TCRdb used MiXCR to reprocess the multiplex PCR reads, holding one entry per CDR3 protein. Counted here are a few hundred thousand distinct CDR3 sequences, 15% occurring once; the ten biggest clones make up approximately 30%. Sequenced: blood. The receptor source for this set is a woman under 40 with Graves' hyperthyroidism.

This clonotype was recorded at least ten times. V usage is TRBV20-1 and J usage is TRBJ2-3; the match to TRBD2 covers 11 bases. V shed 6 bases, J shed 6 bases, and the junction held 2 bases outside the gene matches. There are 12 residues in the CDR3. CDR1 is DFQATT and CDR2 is SNEGSKA in the germline V gene (reference sequence). CDR3 in DNA: TGCAGTGCCACTAGCGGGAGTGATACGCAGTATTTT. Translating gives CSATSGSDTQYF.

This clonotype was seen many times. CDR3 coding DNA: TGCAGTGCTAGAGGGGCAACTAATGAAAAACTGTTTTTT. Its translation: CSARGATNEKLFF. This chain connects TRBV20-1 to TRBJ1-4; D unresolved. Trimming removed 1 base from V and 0 bases from J, with 3 bases in between. The CDR3 contains 13 residues. CDR1 is DFQATT and CDR2 is SNEGSKA in the germline V gene (reference sequence).

V and J are TRBV3-1 and TRBJ1-3; D unclear. CDR1 and CDR2 (germline): LGHDT, YNNKEL (reference sequence). The CDR3 runs 14 residues. V lost 1 base and J lost 3, with 7 bases in between. The CDR3 is CASSQAGFGNTIYF. As DNA, the CDR3 is TGTGCCAGCAGCCAAGCGGGGTTTGGAAACACCATATATTTT.

The rearrangement links TRBV4-2 to TRBJ2-1, with TRBD2 matching 9 bases. The CDR3 runs to 16 residues. CDR1 is LGHNA, CDR2 YNFKEQ, per germline. V gave up 1 base and J gave up 2 bases; unmatched junction bases: 3. The CDR3 DNA reads as TGTGCCAGCAGCCAAGCCGCGGGAGGGCCCTACAATGAGCAGTTCTTC. Translation: CASSQAAGGPYNEQFF.

This clonotype has at least ten counts. This chain links TRBV24-1 with TRBJ2-5; the match to TRBD2 covers 13 bases. After removal of 3 bases from V and 5 bases from J, the junction contained 8 bases not matched to a gene. Germline-derived CDR1 and CDR2 are KGHDR and SFDVKD. This CDR3 spans 17 amino acids. The CDR3 DNA is TGTGCCACCAGTGATACGTACGGACTAGCGGGAGTGGAGACCCAGTACTTC. Its translation: CATSDTYGLAGVETQYF.

With respect to this clonotype: A much larger clone lies one base from this, so it may be a read error. The chain recombines TRBV28 with TRBJ2-7, with D perhaps matching TRBD1 (5 bases). Trimming pared 3 bases from V and 0 bases from J, leaving 18 bases between. This CDR3 is built from 17 residues. Germline V gene lookup returns CDR1 MDHEN and CDR2 SYDVKM. The CDR3 region is CASSFQQATSSSYEQYF. The CDR3 nucleotides read TGTGCCAGCAGTTTCCAACAGGCGACCTCGAGCTCCTACGAGCAGTACTTC. Supplemented by reference TRBV28 and TRBJ2-7, the full variable domain reads DVKVTQSSRYLVKRTGEKVFLECVQDMDHENMFWYRQDPGLGLRLIYFSYDVKMKEKGDIPEGYSVSREKKERFSLILESASTNQTSMYLCASSFQQATSSSYEQYFGPGTRLTVT.

V is TRBV7-9 and J is TRBJ2-2, with TRBD2 matching over 8 bases. This CDR3 is 15 amino acids long. Trimming at V came to 0 bases and at J to 6 bases, leaving 3 bases not matched to a gene. Germline V lookup: CDR1 SEHNR, CDR2 FQNEAQ (reference sequence). In DNA form, the CDR3 reads TGTGCCAGCAGCTTAGCCGGGAGGGGCGCCGGGGAGCTGTTTTTT. It is translated as CASSLAGRGAGELFF. The entire variable domain, with the rest obtained from reference TRBV7-9 and TRBJ2-2, is as follows: DTGVSQNPRHKITKRGQNVTFRCDPISEHNRLYWYRQTLGQGPEFLTYFQNEAQLEKSRLLSDRFSAERPKGSFSTLEIQRTEQGDSAMYLCASSLAGRGAGELFFGEGSRLTVL.

This clonotype was found a few times. This chain links TRBV6-1 with TRBJ2-3, with no clear D. The CDR3 contains 11 residues. Trimming cost V 8 bases and J 6 bases, with 9 bases left between them. Germline assignment: CDR1 MNHNS and CDR2 SASEGT. In nucleotides, the CDR3 is TGTGCCAGCTTAGGGTGGGATACGCAGTATTTT. Its translation is CASLGWDTQYF.

This clonotype was found many times. The V and J genes are TRBV9 and TRBJ1-1; D unclear. Trimming cost V 0 bases and J 5 bases, with 11 bases left between them. The CDR3 has 14 amino acids. In germline, CDR1 is SGDLS, CDR2 YYNGEE. CDR3 sequence (DNA): TGTGCCAGCAGCGTAGGCGGGGTAGGGACTGAAGCTTTCTTT. Protein sequence: CASSVGGVGTEAFF. Full variable domain (rest looked up from reference TRBV9 and TRBJ1-1): DSGVTQTPKHLITATGQRVTLRCSPRSGDLSVYWYQQSLDQGLQFLIQYYNGEERAKGNILERFSAQQFPDLHSELNLSSLELGDSALYFCASSVGGVGTEAFFGQGTRLTVV.